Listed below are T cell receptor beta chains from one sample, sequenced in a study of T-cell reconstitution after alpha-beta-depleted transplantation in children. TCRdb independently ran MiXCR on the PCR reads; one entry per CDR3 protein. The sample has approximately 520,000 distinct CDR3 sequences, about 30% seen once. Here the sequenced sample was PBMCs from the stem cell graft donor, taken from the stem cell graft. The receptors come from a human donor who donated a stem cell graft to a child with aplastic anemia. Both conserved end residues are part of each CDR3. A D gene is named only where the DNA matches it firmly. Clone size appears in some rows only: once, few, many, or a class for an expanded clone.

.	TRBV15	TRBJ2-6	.	CATSRGGGANGLTF	TGTGCCACCAGCAGAGGAGGTGGGGCCAACGGCCTGACTTTC
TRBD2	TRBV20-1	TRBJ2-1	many	CSRKGTRDYNEQFF	TGCAGCCGAAAGGGGACTAGGGACTACAATGAGCAGTTCTTC
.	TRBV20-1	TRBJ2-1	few	CSAPKGGARYNEQFF	TGCAGTGCTCCTAAGGGGGGGGCCCGTTACAATGAGCAGTTCTTC
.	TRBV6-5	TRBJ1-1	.	CASSYLAPNTEAFF	TGTGCCAGCAGTTACTTAGCTCCGAACACTGAAGCTTTCTTT
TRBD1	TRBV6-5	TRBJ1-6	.	CASSNGQGWSPLHF	TGTGCCAGCAGTAACGGACAGGGGTGGTCACCCCTCCACTTT
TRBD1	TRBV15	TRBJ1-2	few	CATSRVPGGVGYTF	TGTGCCACCAGCAGAGTCCCAGGGGGGGTTGGCTACACCTTC
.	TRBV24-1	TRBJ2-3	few	CATSGGTPDTQYF	TGTGCCACCAGTGGCGGGACCCCAGATACGCAGTATTTT
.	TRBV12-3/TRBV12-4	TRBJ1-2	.	CASSPDTFYGYTF	TGTGCCAGCAGCCCGGACACCTTCTATGGCTACACCTTC
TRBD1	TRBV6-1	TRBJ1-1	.	CASSLSYRGTEAFF	TGTGCCAGCAGCCTCTCGTACAGGGGGACTGAAGCTTTCTTT
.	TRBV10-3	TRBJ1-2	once	CAIRAESVDGYTF	TGTGCCATCAGGGCCGAGTCTGTTGATGGCTACACCTTC
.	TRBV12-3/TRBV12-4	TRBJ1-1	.	CASSLASGGFSEAFF	TGTGCCAGCAGTTTAGCGTCTGGGGGGTTCTCTGAAGCTTTCTTT
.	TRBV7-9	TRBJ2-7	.	CASSPGAGLTYEQYF	TGTGCCAGCAGCCCAGGGGCGGGACTTACTTACGAGCAGTACTTC
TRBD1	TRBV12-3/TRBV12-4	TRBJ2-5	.	CASRAPGQGRPKGNQETQYF	TGTGCCAGCAGAGCCCCGGGACAGGGTCGGCCCAAGGGTAACCAAGAGACCCAGTACTTC
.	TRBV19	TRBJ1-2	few	CASNRDGDYGYTF	TGTGCCAGCAACCGGGACGGAGACTATGGCTACACCTTC
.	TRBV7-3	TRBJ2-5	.	CASSLSQGPLQETQYF	TGTGCCAGCAGCTTAAGTCAGGGTCCTCTTCAAGAGACCCAGTACTTC
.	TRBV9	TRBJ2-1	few	CASSVDPGIEQFF	TGTGCCAGCAGCGTAGACCCGGGAATTGAGCAGTTCTTC
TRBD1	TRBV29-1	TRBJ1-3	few	CSVLGGAGNTIYF	TGCAGCGTTCTAGGGGGCGCTGGAAACACCATATATTTT
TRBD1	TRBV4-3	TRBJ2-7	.	CASSQDAWTGSTEQYF	TGCGCCAGCAGCCAAGATGCGTGGACAGGGAGTACCGAGCAGTACTTC
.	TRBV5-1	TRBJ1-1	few	CASSLGTTPATEAFF	TGCGCCAGCAGCTTGGGTACAACCCCGGCCACTGAAGCTTTCTTT
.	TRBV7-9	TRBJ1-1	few	CASFAQEAFF	TGTGCCAGCTTCGCACAAGAAGCTTTCTTT
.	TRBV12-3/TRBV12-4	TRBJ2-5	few	CASSLNEGPFTQYF	TGTGCCAGCAGTCTCAATGAGGGCCCCTTCACCCAGTACTTC
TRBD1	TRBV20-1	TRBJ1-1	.	CSAGNRGPTEAFF	TGCAGTGCAGGTAACAGGGGGCCCACTGAAGCTTTCTTT
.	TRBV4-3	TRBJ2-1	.	CASSQDSADLSYNEQFF	TGCGCCAGCAGCCAAGATAGCGCAGACCTATCCTACAATGAGCAGTTCTTC
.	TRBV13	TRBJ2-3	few	CASSSQGRDTQYF	TGTGCCAGCAGCTCTCAGGGCCGGGATACGCAGTATTTT
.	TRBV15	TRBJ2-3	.	CATSRDKNTQYF	TGTGCCACCAGCAGAGATAAGAATACGCAGTATTTT
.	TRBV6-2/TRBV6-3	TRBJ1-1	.	CASSYSRDMNTEAFF	TGTGCCAGCAGTTACTCCAGGGATATGAACACTGAAGCTTTCTTT
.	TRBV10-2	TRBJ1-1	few	CASSDAGNTEAFF	TGCGCCAGCAGTGATGCGGGGAACACTGAAGCTTTCTTT